A single sample is the source of the 10 T cell receptor beta chains below, sequenced in a study of T cell repertoires in cytomegalovirus infection. No cognate antigen is known for these TCRs. MiXCR was run by TCRdb on the reads, yielding one entry per CDR3 protein. Found here are around 110,000 distinct CDR3 sequences, roughly a tenth of them singletons; the top ten hold 30% to 40%. The sequenced sample consisted of PBMCs, sequenced either directly or after in vitro stimulation (not recorded which). Every receptor here comes from a human donor in good health (CMV status not recorded). Some clones in this sample may be carry-over from other donors' samples.

There are many counts of this clonotype. The DNA for the CDR3 is TGTGCCAGTACACGGGAGGGCCCTTACAATGAGCAGTTCTTC. Translated: CASTREGPYNEQFF. This chain uses TRBV19 with TRBJ2-1, with 8 nucleotides matching TRBD2. Germline V lookup: CDR1 LNHDA, CDR2 SQIVND (reference sequence). The length of the CDR3 is 14 residues. J lost 4 bases, V lost 7 bases, and 6 bases had no gene match.

This clonotype was observed at least ten times. V gene TRBV28 combines with J gene TRBJ1-2; TRBD1 matches at 7 bases. This CDR3 has 15 residues. Germline trimming cut 5 bases from V and 6 bases from J; bases unmatched to any gene: 12. The germline V gene has CDR1 MDHEN and CDR2 SYDVKM. In nucleotides, the CDR3 is TGTGCCAGCAGTATCAGGGGGAGCTTATTTGATGGCTACACCTTC. Protein product: CASSIRGSLFDGYTF.

This clonotype was found many times. This rearrangement joins TRBV28 to TRBJ1-2; TRBD1 aligns across 8 bases. The CDR3 runs 12 residues. Germline V CDR1 and CDR2: MDHEN, SYDVKM. V gave up 5 bases and J gave up 7 bases; unmatched junction bases: 3. DNA of the CDR3: TGTGCCAGCAGTGTCACAGGGGGTGGCTACACCTTC. This translates into CASSVTGGGYTF.

CDR3 in amino acids: CASSLDEGGYNEQFF. In nucleotides, the CDR3 is TGCGCCAGCAGCTTGGATGAGGGGGGTTACAATGAGCAGTTCTTC. This chain connects TRBV5-1 to TRBJ2-1; the D gene could be TRBD1 or TRBD2 (6 bases each). Germline CDR1 reads SGHRS; CDR2 reads YFSETQ. Deletions cut 0 bases from V and 4 bases from J, with 11 bases between. This CDR3 comprises 15 residues.

The table lists this clonotype with many counts. The V call is TRBV7-2, the J call TRBJ1-1, with 8 bases identical to TRBD1. The CDR3 has 15 amino acids. Germline V gives CDR1 SGHTA, CDR2 FQGNSA. The J segment lost 1 base and the V segment lost 5 bases, leaving 6 bases of the junction unmatched. CDR3 amino acids: CASSPPTGANTEAFF. In DNA, the CDR3 is TGTGCCAGCAGCCCGCCGACAGGGGCGAACACTGAAGCTTTCTTT.

This clonotype appeared a few times. This chain joins TRBV19 and TRBJ1-1; maybe TRBD1 (6 bases). V was cut by 2 bases and J by 1 base, with 8 bases left in between. Germline CDR1 and CDR2: LNHDA and SQIVND (reference sequence). This CDR3 has 14 amino acids. CDR3 sequence: CASSIPGQNTEAFF. Here the CDR3 DNA reads TGTGCCAGTAGTATACCGGGACAGAACACTGAAGCTTTCTTT.

This clonotype was recorded many times. The chain joins TRBV24-1 to TRBJ2-2, with 10 bases lining up with TRBD2. Germline CDR1 KGHDR, CDR2 SFDVKD. There are 17 residues in the CDR3. With 6 bases clipped from V and 2 bases from J, the junction kept 8 bases outside the gene matches. CDR3 sequence (DNA): TGTGCCACCAGTAAAGGGGCTAGCGGGAGTAACACCGGGGAGCTGTTTTTT. Translation gives CATSKGASGSNTGELFF.

This clonotype was counted only a few times. The V and J genes are TRBV24-1 and TRBJ2-3, with a possible D match to TRBD2 (6 bases). Trimming stripped 4 bases from V and 0 bases from J, with 16 bases between. Germline lookup yields CDR1 KGHDR and CDR2 SFDVKD. This CDR3 comprises 17 residues. Written as DNA, the CDR3 is TGTGCCACCAGTGACCCATCCGGCGGGACTAGCACAGATACGCAGTATTTT. This gives the protein CATSDPSGGTSTDTQYF.

Many counts were recorded for this clonotype. V is TRBV12-3 or TRBV12-4 and J is TRBJ1-2; 10 positions agree with TRBD1. The CDR3 sequence is 12 residues long. The V segment lost 6 bases and the J segment 7 bases; nucleotides outside the gene matches: 2. Written as DNA, the CDR3 is TGTGCCAGCAGCCGGGACAGGGGTGGCTACACCTTC. Translating it yields CASSRDRGGYTF.

On this clonotype: One base away lies a much larger clone, so this may be a sequencing read error. The genes are TRBV12-3 or TRBV12-4 and TRBJ2-1, with D unresolved. V was trimmed by 4 bases and J by 3 bases, leaving 1 base between them. The CDR3 has 11 amino acids. CDR3 residues: CASSYYNEQFF. The CDR3 coding sequence is TGTGCCAGCAGTTACTACAATGAGCAGTTCTTC.